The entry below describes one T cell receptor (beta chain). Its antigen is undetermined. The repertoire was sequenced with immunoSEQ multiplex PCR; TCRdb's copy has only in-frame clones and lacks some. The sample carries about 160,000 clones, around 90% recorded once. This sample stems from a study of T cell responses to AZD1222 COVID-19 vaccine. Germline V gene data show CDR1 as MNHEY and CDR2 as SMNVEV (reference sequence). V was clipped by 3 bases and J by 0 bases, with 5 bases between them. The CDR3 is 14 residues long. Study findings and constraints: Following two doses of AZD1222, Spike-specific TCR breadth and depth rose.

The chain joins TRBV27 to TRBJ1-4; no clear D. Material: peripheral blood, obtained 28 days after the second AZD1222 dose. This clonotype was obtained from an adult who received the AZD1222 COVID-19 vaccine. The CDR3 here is CASSFSATNEKLFF. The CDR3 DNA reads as TGTGCCAGCAGTTTCAGTGCAACTAATGAAAAACTGTTTTTT.